Described below is a single TCR beta chain sequence and its context. The source of the sample is a study of blood T cell repertoires in COVID-19. Study details: In each case, the material was cDNA or gDNA derived from T cells, B-cell-depleted T cells, or PBMCs.

Per the original data handling: Estimation of nucleated cell counts was performed using reference gene primer amplification. Measured with immunoSEQ multiplex PCR; TCRdb has only the in-frame clones, and not every one. V and J calls and clone size are given by that table; D and trimming were obtained from the DNA. The sample holds some 250,000 clones, 81% seen once. CDR1 and CDR2 (germline): KGHDR, SFDVKD. V gave up 2 bases and J gave up 8 bases; unmatched junction bases: 4. The CDR3 is 14 residues long. Seattle's cohort entered during active infection and was followed longitudinally. Sequenced sample: peripheral blood. This chain joins TRBV24-1 and TRBJ1-4, with 7 bases aligning to TRBD1. This sequence was found in a woman older than 75 with COVID-19, enrolled during active disease. This CDR3 is CATSDSGTAEKLFF. In DNA, the CDR3 is TGTGCCACCAGTGATTCCGGGACAGCCGAAAAACTGTTTTTT.